Many counts were recorded for the clone carrying this T cell receptor beta chain. The antigen remains undetermined. The data are from a study of early T cells in non-severe SARS-CoV-2 infection. About the study: The input, bulk RNA from unsorted whole blood, was sequenced, and chains were unpaired. Study-wide findings and caveats: Private and CD4 specificities were missed by VDJdb matching, skewed to anti-spike CD8.

Molecules of cDNA were individually given unique molecular identifiers that were attached to them. TCRdb redid the calling of the 5' RACE reads with MiXCR, one entry per CDR3 protein. Of 95,000 to 150,000 distinct CDR3 sequences in the sample, 15% were seen once. This TCR was recovered from an adult who was a healthcare worker with PCR-confirmed SARS-CoV-2 infection or an uninfected control (not recorded which). The sequenced sample consisted of whole blood.

The CDR3 bases are TGCGCCAGCAGCTTGGGGCCCGCGACAGGCAAGGGCTACACCTTC. Encoded protein: CASSLGPATGKGYTF. V gene TRBV5-1 combines with J gene TRBJ1-2; D is possibly TRBD1 (6 bases). Germline V CDR1 and CDR2: SGHRS, YFSETQ. CDR3 length: 15 residues. The V and J ends lost 0 bases and 8 bases respectively, with 17 bases between them.